This T cell receptor (beta chain) was identified during a study of control samples from healthy donors and cancer patients. Between the trimmed V and J ends, which lost 3 bases and 0 bases, there was a span of 9 bases. The CDR3 loop spans 15 amino acids. Germline CDR1 SGDLS, CDR2 YYNGEE. Profiling relied on immunoSEQ multiplex PCR, and the TCRdb table lists in-frame clones only, not all of them. The data hold approximately 150,000 clones, with around 90% observed a single time. The V call is TRBV9, the J call TRBJ2-2; D is possibly TRBD1 (5 bases). Sample: blood. The sequence derives from a woman in her twenties or thirties in good health. This chain's CDR3 is CASSEETANTGELFF. CDR3 nucleotides: TGTGCCAGCAGCGAGGAGACAGCGAACACCGGGGAGCTGTTTTTT.